The clone carrying this T cell receptor (beta chain) was seen many times. This entry belongs to a study of T cells in Graves' hyperthyroidism and ophthalmopathy. The CDR3 totals 15 residues. V was clipped by 0 bases and J by 0 bases, with 8 bases between them. The V gene's germline CDR1 is SGHRS and CDR2 YFSETQ. TCR beta CDR3 region amplification was performed from RNA transcripts. Researchers ran a first-round RT-PCR on the TCR CDR3 using the HTBI primer set. Via MiXCR, TCRdb re-called the multiplex PCR reads, giving one row per CDR3 protein. Among about 400,000 distinct CDR3 sequences listed, 15% to 18% were seen once.

The specimen sequenced was blood. This receptor was identified in a woman aged 18-30 years with Graves' hyperthyroidism. The genes are TRBV5-1 and TRBJ2-3; no clear D. The CDR3: CASSLASASTDTQYF. DNA for the CDR3: TGCGCCAGCAGCTTGGCCTCGGCTAGCACAGATACGCAGTATTTT. The full variable domain, its missing parts supplied by reference TRBV5-1 and TRBJ2-3, is KAGVTQTPRYLIKTRGQQVTLSCSPISGHRSVSWYQQTPGQGLQFLFEYFSETQRNKGNFPGRFSGRQFSNSRSEMNVSTLELGDSALYLCASSLASASTDTQYFGPGTRLTVL.